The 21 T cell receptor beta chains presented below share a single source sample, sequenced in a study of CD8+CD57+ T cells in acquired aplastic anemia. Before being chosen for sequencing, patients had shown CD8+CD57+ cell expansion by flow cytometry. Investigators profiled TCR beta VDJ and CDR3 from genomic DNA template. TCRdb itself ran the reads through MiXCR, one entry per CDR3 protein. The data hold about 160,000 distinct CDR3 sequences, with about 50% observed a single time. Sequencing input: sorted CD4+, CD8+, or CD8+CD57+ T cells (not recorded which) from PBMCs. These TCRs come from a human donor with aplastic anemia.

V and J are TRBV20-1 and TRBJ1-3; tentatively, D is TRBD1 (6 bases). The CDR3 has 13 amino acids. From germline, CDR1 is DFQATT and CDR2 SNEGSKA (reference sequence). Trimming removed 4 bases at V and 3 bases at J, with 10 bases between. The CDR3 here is CSANPQGGNTIYF. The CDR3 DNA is TGCAGTGCTAATCCACAGGGTGGAAACACCATATATTTT.

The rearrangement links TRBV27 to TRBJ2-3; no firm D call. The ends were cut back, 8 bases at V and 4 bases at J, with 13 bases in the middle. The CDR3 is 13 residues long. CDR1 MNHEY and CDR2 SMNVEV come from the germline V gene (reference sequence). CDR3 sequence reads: CASYSRLADTQYF. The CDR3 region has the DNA TGTGCCAGCTATAGCCGGCTTGCAGATACGCAGTATTTT.

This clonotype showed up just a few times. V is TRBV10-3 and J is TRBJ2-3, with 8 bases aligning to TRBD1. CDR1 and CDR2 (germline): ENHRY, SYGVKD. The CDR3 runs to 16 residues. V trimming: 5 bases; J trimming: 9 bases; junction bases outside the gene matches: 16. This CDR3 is CAISNHIPGTGGTQYF. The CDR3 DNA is TGTGCCATCAGTAACCACATCCCCGGGACAGGTGGCACGCAGTATTTT.

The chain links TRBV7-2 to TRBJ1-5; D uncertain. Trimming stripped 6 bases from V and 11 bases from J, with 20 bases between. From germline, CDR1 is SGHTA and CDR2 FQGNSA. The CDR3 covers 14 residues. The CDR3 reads CASRLAGGQETQHF. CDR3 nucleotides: TGTGCCAGCAGACTAGCGGGAGGCCAAGAGACCCAGCATTTT.

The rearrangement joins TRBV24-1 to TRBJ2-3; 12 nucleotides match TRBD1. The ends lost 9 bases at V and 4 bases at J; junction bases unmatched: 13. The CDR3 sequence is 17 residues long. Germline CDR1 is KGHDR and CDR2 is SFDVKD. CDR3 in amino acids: CATAPGTGQGASDTQYF. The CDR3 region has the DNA TGTGCCACCGCACCGGGGACGGGACAGGGGGCCTCAGATACGCAGTATTTT.

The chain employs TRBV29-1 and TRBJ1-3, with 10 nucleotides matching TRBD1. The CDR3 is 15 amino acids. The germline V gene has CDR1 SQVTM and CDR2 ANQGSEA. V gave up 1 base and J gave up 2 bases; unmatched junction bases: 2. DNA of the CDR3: TGCAGCGTTGAAGGGACAGGGGGACCTGGAAACACCATATATTTT. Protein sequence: CSVEGTGGPGNTIYF.

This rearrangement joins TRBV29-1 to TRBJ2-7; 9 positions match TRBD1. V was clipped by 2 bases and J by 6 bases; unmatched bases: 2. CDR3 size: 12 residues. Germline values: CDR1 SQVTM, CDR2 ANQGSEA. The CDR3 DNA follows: TGCAGCGTTGAATTGGGACAGGGCGAGCAGTACTTC. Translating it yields CSVELGQGEQYF.

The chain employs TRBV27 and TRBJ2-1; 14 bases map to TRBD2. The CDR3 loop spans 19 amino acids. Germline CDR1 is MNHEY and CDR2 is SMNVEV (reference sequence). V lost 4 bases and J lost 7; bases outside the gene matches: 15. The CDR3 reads CASSSSGLRGLAGGNEQFF. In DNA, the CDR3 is TGTGCCAGCAGTTCATCTGGCTTAAGAGGACTAGCGGGAGGTAATGAGCAGTTCTTC.

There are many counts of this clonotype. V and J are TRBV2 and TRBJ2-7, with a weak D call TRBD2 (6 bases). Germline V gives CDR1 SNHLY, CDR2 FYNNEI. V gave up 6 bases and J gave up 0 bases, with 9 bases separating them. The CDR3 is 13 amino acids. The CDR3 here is CASRGLSSYEQYF. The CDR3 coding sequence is TGTGCCAGCAGGGGACTCTCCTCCTACGAGCAGTACTTC.

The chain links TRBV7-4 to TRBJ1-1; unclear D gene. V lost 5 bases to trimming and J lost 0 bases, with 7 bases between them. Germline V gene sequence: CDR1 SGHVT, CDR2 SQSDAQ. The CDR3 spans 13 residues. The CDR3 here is CASSVEMNTEAFF. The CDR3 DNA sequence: TGTGCCAGCAGCGTAGAGATGAACACTGAAGCTTTCTTT.

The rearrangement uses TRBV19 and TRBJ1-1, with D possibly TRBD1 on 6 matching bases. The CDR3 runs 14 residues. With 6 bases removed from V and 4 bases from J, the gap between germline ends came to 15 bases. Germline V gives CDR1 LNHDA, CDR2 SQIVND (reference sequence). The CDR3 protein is CASRAQGFGTEAFF. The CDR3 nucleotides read TGTGCCAGTAGGGCACAGGGTTTCGGCACTGAAGCTTTCTTT.

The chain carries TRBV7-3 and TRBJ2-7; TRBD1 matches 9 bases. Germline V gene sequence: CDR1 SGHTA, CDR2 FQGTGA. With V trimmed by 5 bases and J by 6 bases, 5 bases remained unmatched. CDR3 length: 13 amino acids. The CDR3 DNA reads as TGTGCCAGCAGCCTGGACAGGGGTCGCGAGCAGTACTTC. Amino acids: CASSLDRGREQYF.

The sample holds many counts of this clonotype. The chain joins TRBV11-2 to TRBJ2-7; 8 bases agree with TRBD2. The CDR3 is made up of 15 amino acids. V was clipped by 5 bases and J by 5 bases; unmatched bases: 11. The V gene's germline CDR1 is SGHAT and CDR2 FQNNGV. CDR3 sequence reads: CASSLEGGRINEQYF. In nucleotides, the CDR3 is TGTGCCAGCAGCCTCGAAGGCGGGAGGATAAACGAGCAGTACTTC. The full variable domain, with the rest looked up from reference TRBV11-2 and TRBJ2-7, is EAGVAQSPRYKIIEKRQSVAFWCNPISGHATLYWYQQILGQGPKLLIQFQNNGVVDDSQLPKDRFSAERLKGVDSTLKIQPAKLEDSAVYLCASSLEGGRINEQYFGPGTRLTVT.

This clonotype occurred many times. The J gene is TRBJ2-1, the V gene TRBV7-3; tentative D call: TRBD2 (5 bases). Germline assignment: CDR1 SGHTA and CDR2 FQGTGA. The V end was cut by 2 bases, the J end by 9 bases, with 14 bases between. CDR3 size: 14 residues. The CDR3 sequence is CASSLSEVEGEQFF. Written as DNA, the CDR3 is TGTGCCAGCAGCTTATCCGAAGTCGAGGGTGAGCAGTTCTTC.

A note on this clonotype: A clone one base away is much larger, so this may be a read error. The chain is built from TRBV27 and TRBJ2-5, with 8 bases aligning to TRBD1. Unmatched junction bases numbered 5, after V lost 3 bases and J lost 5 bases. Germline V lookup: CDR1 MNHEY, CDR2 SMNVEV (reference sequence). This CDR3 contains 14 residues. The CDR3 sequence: CASSLSGGSETQYF. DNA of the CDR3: TGTGCCAGCAGTTTGTCAGGGGGCTCGGAGACCCAGTACTTC.

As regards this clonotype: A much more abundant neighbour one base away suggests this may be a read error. CDR3 loop: CASSWTSGGSYEQYF. The CDR3 region has the DNA TGTGCCAGCAGCTGGACTAGCGGGGGGTCCTACGAGCAGTACTTC. This chain joins TRBV11-2 and TRBJ2-7, with TRBD2 identical over 14 bases. The CDR3 length is 15 residues. V shed 4 bases, J shed 1 base, and the junction held 0 bases outside the gene matches. Germline CDR1 reads SGHAT; CDR2 reads FQNNGV.

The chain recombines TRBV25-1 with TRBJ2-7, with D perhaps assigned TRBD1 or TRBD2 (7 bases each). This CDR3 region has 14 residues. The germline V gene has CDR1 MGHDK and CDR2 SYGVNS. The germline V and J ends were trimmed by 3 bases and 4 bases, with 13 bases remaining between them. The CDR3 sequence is CASSETGRAYEQYF. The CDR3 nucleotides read TGTGCCAGCAGTGAGACAGGGAGGGCGTACGAGCAGTACTTC.

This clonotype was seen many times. For the CDR3, the DNA is TGTGCCAGTAGTATCCGGACTAGCGGGATTTACAATGAGCAGTTCTTC. Its translation is CASSIRTSGIYNEQFF. The chain is built from TRBV19 and TRBJ2-1; 12 bases fit TRBD2. The CDR3 is made up of 16 amino acids. CDR1 and CDR2 from the germline V gene are LNHDA and SQIVND (reference sequence). V lost 3 bases and J lost 4; bases outside the gene matches: 4.

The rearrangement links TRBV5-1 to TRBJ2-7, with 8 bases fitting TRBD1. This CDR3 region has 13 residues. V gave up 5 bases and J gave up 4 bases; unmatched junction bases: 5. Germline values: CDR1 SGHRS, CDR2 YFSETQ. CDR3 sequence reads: CASSPTGEYEQYF. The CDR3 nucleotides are TGCGCCAGCAGTCCGACAGGGGAGTACGAGCAGTACTTC.

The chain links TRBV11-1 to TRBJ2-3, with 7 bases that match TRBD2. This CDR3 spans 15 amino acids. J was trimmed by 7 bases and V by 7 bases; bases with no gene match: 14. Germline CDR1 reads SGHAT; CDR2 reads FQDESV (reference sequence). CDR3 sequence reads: CASTQGEGTWNTQYF. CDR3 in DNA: TGTGCCAGCACTCAAGGGGAGGGAACGTGGAATACGCAGTATTTT.

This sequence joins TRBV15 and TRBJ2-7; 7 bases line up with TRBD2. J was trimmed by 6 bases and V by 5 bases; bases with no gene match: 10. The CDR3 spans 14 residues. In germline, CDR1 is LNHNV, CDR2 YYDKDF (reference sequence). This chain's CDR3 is CATSPGGVRLEQYF. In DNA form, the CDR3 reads TGTGCCACCAGCCCTGGGGGGGTAAGGCTCGAGCAGTACTTC.